This T cell receptor beta chain emerged from a study of Ad26.COV2.S vaccination and SARS-CoV-2 variants. Study results and caveats: Measurements of TCR breadth and depth may have given underestimates of the total T cell responses.

V was clipped by 3 bases and J by 4 bases; unmatched bases: 6. The CDR3 contains 14 residues. Per germline, CDR1 SGDLS and CDR2 YYNGEE. Here immunoSEQ multiplex PCR was the method, and the copy in TCRdb shows in-frame clones only, minus some. This sample yields over 400,000 clones, of which around 92% are seen a single time; approximately 1.7% belongs to the top ten. Details on this clone: Its antigen is unknown.

Stated treatment: some 19 received Ad26.COV2.S at low or high dose, single or two shots; about five received placebo; per-sample allocation not given. The samples date from day 63 after the first vaccine or placebo injection. The TCR was taken from a person between 18 and 65 years old who received the Ad26.COV2.S COVID-19 vaccine or a placebo. The V and J genes are TRBV9 and TRBJ1-2; 7 positions match TRBD1. This specimen consisted of peripheral blood, obtained in a trial of Ad26.COV2.S vaccine versus placebo. In DNA form, the CDR3 reads TGTGCCAGCAGCGCCTCAGGGGGTAGCTATGGCTACACCTTC. It specifies CASSASGGSYGYTF.